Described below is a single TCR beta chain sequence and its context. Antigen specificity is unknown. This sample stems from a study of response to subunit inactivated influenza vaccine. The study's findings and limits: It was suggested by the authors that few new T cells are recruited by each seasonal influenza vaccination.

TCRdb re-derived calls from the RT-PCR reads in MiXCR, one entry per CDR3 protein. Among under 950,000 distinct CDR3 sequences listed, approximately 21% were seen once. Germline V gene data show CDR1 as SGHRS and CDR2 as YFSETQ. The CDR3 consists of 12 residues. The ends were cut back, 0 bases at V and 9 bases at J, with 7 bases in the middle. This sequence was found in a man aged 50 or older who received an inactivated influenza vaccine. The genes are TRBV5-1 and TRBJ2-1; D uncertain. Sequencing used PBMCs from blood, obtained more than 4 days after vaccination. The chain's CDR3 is CASSLEPGEQFF. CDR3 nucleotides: TGCGCCAGCAGCTTGGAACCGGGTGAGCAGTTCTTC.